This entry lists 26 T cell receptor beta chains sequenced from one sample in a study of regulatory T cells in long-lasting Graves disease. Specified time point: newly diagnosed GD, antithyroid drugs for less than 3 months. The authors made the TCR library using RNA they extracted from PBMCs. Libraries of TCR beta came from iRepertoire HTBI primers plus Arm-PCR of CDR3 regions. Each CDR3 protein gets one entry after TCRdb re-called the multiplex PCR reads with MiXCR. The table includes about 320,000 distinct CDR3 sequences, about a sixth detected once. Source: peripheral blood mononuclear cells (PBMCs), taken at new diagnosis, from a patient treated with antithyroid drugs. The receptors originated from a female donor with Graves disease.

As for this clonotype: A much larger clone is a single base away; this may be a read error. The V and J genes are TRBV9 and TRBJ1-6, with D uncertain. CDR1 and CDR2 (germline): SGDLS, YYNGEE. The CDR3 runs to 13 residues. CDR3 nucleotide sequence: TGTGCCAGCAGCGGATCCTATAATCCACCCCTCCACTTT. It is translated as CASSGSYNPPLHF. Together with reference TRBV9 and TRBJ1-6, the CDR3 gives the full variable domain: DSGVTQTPKHLITATGQRVTLRCSPRSGDLSVYWYQQSLDQGLQFLIQYYNGEERAKGNILERFSAQQFPDLHSELNLSSLELGDSALYFCASSGSYNPPLHFGNGTRLTVT.

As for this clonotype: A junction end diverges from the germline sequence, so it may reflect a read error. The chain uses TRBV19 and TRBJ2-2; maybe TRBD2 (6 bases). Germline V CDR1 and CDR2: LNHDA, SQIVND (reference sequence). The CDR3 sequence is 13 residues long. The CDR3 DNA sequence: TGTGCCAGTAGTTGGGAGGTCACCGGGGAGCTGCTTTTT. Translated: CASSWEVTGELLF. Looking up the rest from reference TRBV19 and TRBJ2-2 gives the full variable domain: DGGITQSPKYLFRKEGQNVTLSCEQNLNHDAMYWYRQDPGQGLRLIYYSQIVNDFQKGDIAEGYSVSREKKESFPLTVTSAQKNPTAFYLCASSWEVTGELLFGEGSRLTVL.

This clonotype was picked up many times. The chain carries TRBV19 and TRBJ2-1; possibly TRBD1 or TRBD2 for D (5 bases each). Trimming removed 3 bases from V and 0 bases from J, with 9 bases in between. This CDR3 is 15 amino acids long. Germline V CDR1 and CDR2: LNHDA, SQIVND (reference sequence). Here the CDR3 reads CASSMGRSSYNEQFF. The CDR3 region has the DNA TGTGCCAGTAGTATGGGACGGAGCTCCTACAATGAGCAGTTCTTC.

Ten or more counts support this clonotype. The CDR3: CASSPGSHEQYF. Here the CDR3 DNA reads TGTGCCAGCAGCCCCGGGAGCCACGAGCAGTACTTC. V usage is TRBV11-3 and J usage is TRBJ2-7, with D tentatively TRBD2 (6 bases). V was shortened by 5 bases and J by 5 bases, with 10 bases between the two germline ends. CDR1 and CDR2 from the germline V gene are SGHNT and YENEEA. CDR3 length: 12 amino acids.

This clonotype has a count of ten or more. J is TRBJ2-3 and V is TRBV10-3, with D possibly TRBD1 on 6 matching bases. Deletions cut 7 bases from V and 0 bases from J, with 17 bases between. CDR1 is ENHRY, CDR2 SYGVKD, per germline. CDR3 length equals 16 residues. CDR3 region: CAITPRDTSSTDTQYF. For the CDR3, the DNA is TGTGCCATCACCCCCCGGGACACTTCAAGCACAGATACGCAGTATTTT.

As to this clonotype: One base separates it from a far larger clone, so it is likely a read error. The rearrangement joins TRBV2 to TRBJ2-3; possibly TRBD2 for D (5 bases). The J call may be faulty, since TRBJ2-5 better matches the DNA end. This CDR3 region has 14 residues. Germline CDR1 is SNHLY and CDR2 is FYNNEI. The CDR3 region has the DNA TGTGCCAGCAGTGAAGGAGGGCTTGAAGGGACCCAGTACTTC. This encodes CASSEGGLEGTQYF.

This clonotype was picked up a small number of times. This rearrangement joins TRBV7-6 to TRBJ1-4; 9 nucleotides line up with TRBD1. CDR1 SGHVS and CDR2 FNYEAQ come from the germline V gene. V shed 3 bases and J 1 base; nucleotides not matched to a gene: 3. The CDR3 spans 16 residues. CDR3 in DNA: TGTGCCAGCAGCTTCGGGACAGGGCTAACTAATGAAAAACTGTTTTTT. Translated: CASSFGTGLTNEKLFF.

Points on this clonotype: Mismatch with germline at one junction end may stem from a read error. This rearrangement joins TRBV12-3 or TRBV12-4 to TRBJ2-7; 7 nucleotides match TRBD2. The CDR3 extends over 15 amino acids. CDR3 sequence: CAGSLGLGTIYEQYF. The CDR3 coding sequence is TGTGCCGGCAGTTTAGGACTTGGGACTATCTACGAGCAGTACTTC.

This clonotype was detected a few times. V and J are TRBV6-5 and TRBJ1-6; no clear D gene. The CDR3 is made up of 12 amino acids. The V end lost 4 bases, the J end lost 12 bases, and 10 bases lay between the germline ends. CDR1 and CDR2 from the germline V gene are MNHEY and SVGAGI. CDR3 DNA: TGTGCCAGCAGTTTGGAGAGAGGACCCCTCCACTTT. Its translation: CASSLERGPLHF.

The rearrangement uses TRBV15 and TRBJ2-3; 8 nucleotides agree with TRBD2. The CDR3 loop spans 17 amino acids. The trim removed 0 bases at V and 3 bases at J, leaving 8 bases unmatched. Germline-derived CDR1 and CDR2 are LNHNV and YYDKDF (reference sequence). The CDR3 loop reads CATSRDTLAGGTDTQYF. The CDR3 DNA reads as TGTGCCACCAGCAGAGATACTCTGGCGGGAGGTACAGATACGCAGTATTTT.

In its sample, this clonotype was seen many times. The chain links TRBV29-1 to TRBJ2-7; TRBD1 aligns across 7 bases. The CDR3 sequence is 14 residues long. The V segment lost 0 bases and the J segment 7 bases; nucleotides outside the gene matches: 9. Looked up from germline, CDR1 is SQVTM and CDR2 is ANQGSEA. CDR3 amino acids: CSVEDPRGTREQYF. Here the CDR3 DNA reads TGCAGCGTTGAAGATCCCAGGGGGACGAGGGAGCAGTACTTC.

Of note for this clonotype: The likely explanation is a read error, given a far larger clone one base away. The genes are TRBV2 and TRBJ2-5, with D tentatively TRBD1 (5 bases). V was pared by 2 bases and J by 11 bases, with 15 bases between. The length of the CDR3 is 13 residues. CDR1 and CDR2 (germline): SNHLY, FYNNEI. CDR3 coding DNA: TGTGCCAGCAGTGAAAGGGGATACAATGAGCAGTACTTC. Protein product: CASSERGYNEQYF.

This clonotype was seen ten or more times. The CDR3 DNA follows: TGTGCCAGCAGTTATCGGGTCGGCTACACCTTC. Translation: CASSYRVGYTF. The V call is TRBV28, the J call TRBJ1-2; D not certain. The germline V gene encodes CDR1 MDHEN and CDR2 SYDVKM. V was clipped by 4 bases and J by 8 bases, with 8 bases between them. CDR3 size: 11 residues.

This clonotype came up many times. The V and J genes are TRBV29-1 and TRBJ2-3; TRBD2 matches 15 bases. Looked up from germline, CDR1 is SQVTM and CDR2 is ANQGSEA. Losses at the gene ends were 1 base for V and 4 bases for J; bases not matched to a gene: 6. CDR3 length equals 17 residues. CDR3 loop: CSVEGPGLAGGPDTQYF. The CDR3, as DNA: TGCAGCGTTGAAGGCCCAGGACTAGCGGGAGGGCCAGATACGCAGTATTTT.

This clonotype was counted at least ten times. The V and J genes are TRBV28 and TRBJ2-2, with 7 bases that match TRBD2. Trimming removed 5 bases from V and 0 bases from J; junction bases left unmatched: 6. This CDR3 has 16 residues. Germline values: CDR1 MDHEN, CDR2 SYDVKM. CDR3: CASSGLRGSNTGELFF. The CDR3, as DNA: TGTGCCAGCAGTGGATTGCGGGGGTCGAACACCGGGGAGCTGTTTTTT.

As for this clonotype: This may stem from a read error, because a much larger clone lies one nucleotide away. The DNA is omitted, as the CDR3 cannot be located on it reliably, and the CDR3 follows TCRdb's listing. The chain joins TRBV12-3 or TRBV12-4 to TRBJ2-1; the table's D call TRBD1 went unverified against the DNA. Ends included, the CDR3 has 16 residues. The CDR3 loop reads CASSSSRQATYNEQSF.

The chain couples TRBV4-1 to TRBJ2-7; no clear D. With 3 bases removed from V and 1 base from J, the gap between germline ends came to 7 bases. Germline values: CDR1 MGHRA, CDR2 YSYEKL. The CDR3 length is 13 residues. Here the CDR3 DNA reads TGCGCCAGCAGCCATGACGGTTCCTACGAGCAGTACTTC. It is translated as CASSHDGSYEQYF.

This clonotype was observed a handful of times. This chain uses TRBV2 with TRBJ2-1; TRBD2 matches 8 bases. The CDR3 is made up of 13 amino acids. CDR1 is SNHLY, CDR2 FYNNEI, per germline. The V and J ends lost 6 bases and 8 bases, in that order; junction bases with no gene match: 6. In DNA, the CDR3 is TGTGCCAGCAGCATGGGACTAGTCGATGAGCAGTTCTTC. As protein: CASSMGLVDEQFF.

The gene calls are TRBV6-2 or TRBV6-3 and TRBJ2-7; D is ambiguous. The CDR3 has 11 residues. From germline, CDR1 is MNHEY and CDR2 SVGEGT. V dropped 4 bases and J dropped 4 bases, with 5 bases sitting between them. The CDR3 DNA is TGTGCCAGCAGTTCCGTATACGAGCAGTACTTC. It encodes CASSSVYEQYF.

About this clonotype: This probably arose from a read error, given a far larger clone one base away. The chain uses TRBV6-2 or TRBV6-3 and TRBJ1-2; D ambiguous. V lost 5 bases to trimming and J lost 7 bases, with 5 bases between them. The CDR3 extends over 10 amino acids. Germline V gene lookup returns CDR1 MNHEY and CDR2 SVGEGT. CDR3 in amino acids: CASSACGYTF. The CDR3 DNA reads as TGTGCCAGCAGTGCTTGTGGCTACACCTTC.

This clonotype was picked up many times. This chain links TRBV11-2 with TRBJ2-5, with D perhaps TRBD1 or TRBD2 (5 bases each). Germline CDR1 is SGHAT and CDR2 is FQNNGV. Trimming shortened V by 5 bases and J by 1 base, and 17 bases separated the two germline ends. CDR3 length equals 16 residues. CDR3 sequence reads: CASSRDPLGRQETQYF. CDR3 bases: TGTGCCAGCAGCCGGGACCCACTGGGGCGCCAAGAGACCCAGTACTTC.

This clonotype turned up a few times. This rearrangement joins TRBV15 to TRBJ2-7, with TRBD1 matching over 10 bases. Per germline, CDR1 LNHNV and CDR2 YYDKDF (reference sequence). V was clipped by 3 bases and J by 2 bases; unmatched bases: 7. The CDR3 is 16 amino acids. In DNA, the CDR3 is TGTGCCACCAGCAGTCAGACAGGGGGCCCCACCTACGAGCAGTACTTC. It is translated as CATSSQTGGPTYEQYF.

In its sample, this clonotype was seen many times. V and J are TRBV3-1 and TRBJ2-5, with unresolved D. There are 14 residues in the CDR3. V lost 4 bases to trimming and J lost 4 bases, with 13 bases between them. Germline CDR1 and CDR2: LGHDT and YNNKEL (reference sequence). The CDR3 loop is CASSPRTYGETQYF. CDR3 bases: TGTGCCAGCAGCCCGCGCACCTACGGAGAGACCCAGTACTTC.

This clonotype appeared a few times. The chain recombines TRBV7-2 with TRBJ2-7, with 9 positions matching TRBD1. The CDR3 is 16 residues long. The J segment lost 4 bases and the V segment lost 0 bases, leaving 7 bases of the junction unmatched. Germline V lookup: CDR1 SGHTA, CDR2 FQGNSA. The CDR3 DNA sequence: TGTGCCAGCAGCTTAGCGACCGGGACAGGGATGTACGAGCAGTACTTC. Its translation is CASSLATGTGMYEQYF.

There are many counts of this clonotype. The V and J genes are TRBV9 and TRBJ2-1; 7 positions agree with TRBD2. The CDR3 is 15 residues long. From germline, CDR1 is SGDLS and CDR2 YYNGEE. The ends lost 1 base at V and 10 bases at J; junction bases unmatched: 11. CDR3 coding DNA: TGTGCCAGCAGCGTATCTGGGCTAGCGGTAAAAGAGCAGTTCTTC. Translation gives CASSVSGLAVKEQFF.

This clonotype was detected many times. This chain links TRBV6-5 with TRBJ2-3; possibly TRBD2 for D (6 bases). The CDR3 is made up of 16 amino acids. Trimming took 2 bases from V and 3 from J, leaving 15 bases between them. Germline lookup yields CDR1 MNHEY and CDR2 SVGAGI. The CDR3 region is CASSYLGGVSTDTQYF. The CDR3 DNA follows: TGTGCCAGCAGTTACCTGGGGGGAGTAAGTACAGATACGCAGTATTTT.